This T cell receptor (beta chain) stems from a study of CD8 T cells in cerebrospinal fluid in Alzheimer's disease (TCRdb year 2020). Turning to the overall study: CSF T cell clonal expansion was assessed with two single-cell approaches: plate-based nested PCR sequencing and droplet-based sequencing. The study examined whether cerebrospinal fluid from healthy elderly individuals and from patients with neurodegenerative disease contained clonally expanded T cells. CSF gene-expression analysis, which included Parkinson's disease patients, covered 24 samples in total. The droplet-based CSF analysis comparing patients with controls included some 10 healthy controls (roughly 11,000 cells) and some 10 patients with MCI or Alzheimer's disease (10,391 cells).

Its CDR3 holds 16 amino acids, cysteine through phenylalanine. Only the protein is available. For CDR1 and CDR2, the germline V gene lists SQVTM and ANQGSEA. Libraries were constructed by 10x single-cell sequencing. Profiling of CSF cells was done with 10X Genomics single-cell V(D)J and 5' gene-expression libraries. An Illumina NextSeq550 was used to sequence the CSF single-cell TCR libraries. The source study handled its data this way. V(D)J reads were aligned to the vdj-GRCh38 alts ensemble 2.0.0 reference and processed with the Cell Ranger vdj pipeline. Clonotypes were defined as cell barcodes sharing the same set of productive CDR3 nucleotide sequences. Clonotype information was added to Seurat v3.0 gene-expression metadata to link clonality with transcriptional profiles. Any CSF cell with more than 1,800 genes, more than 7,500 UMIs or more than 10% mitochondrial reads was removed. CDR3-beta sequences were compared against VDJdb to identify TCRs with known antigen specificity. Clone sharing was examined by network analysis using the R package qgraph, in which only TCRs with complete alpha and beta chains were included. Following reprocessing of the reads by TCRdb, the data hold one row per CDR3 protein sequence and no DNA is available. These V and J calls derive from TCRdb rather than the authors' analysis. The table for this sample lists 690 or so distinct CDR3 sequences. The ten largest clones take up approximately 21% of the sample.

All participants were free of acute infectious disease and in good physical condition. For droplet-based sequencing, live CSF cells were sorted using a live/dead marker. CSF was obtained by lumbar puncture, and immune cells were pelleted by centrifugation at 300g. Each CSF sample was checked for red blood cells, and any sample showing blood contamination was excluded. CSF cells were cryopreserved in freezing medium, frozen at -80 degrees C overnight, and then transferred to liquid nitrogen for storage. Before analysis, CSF samples were stored for less than six months. Points the paper makes about the study in general: The EBV-specific clones were neither the most highly expanded clones nor enriched among patients. The largest CSF clone made up a higher percentage of TCRs in patients with MCI or Alzheimer's disease than in controls. When data were pooled, most of the 6 Alzheimer's patients but only 1 of 10 healthy subjects had a highly expanded clone, defined as at least 3% of TCRs. It was cautioned by the authors that a causal link between EBV and Alzheimer's disease is not established by the detection of EBV-specific TCRs in CSF. Only samples with detectable clones (roughly eleven healthy, 5 MCI, 5 AD, 6 PD) were included in the overall clonality comparison.

Frequency indicates this clonotype is medium-sized (0.01 to 0.1%); no count is kept. It lacks a known antigen. This chain is built from TRBV29-1 and TRBJ1-2; TCRdb's assignment of TRBD1 cannot be checked, as there is no DNA. The clonotype was recovered from a human donor in good health. Sequenced input: cerebrospinal fluid. The CDR3 region: CSVLQEVYQSNYGYTF.